Shown below are 18 T cell receptor beta chains from a single sample sequenced in a study of blood T cell repertoires in COVID-19. The data were produced by immunoSEQ multiplex PCR, yet TCRdb's version contains in-frame clones alone and is incomplete. The sample yields about 160,000 clones, approximately 81% seen once. The sequenced sample was PBMCs or T cells enriched from blood (not recorded which). The source is a woman aged 40 to 49 with acute COVID-19.

The table lists this clone with a count of one. This sequence joins TRBV5-1 and TRBJ1-3; D is uncertain. Trimming shortened V by 3 bases and J by 3 bases, and 10 bases separated the two germline ends. CDR1 and CDR2 (germline): SGHRS, YFSETQ. The CDR3 totals 14 residues. The CDR3 DNA follows: TGCGCCAGCAGCTCCGGGGTTGTTGGAAACACCATATATTTT. Translated, it gives CASSSGVVGNTIYF.

This chain links TRBV3-1 (or the pseudogene TRBV3-2) with TRBJ2-3, with D uncertain. This CDR3 is 13 amino acids long. V shed 4 bases and J shed 5 bases, with 10 bases lying between them. Germline V gene sequence: CDR1 LGHDT, CDR2 YNNKEL (reference sequence). Here the CDR3 reads CASSPRELDTQYF. The CDR3 bases are TGTGCCAGCAGCCCGCGAGAGCTAGATACGCAGTATTTT.

The genes are TRBV5-1 and TRBJ2-3; possibly TRBD2 for D (5 bases). CDR3 length: 15 amino acids. V was pared by 5 bases and J by 2 bases, with 15 bases between. Germline V lookup: CDR1 SGHRS, CDR2 YFSETQ. The CDR3 region is CASSSGLTFTDTQYF. In nucleotides, the CDR3 is TGCGCCAGCAGTTCTGGACTTACCTTCACAGATACGCAGTATTTT.

The V and J genes are TRBV29-1 and TRBJ2-4; D not resolved. This CDR3 contains 9 residues. Looked up from germline, CDR1 is SQVTM and CDR2 is ANQGSEA. V dropped 5 bases and J dropped 6 bases, with 2 bases sitting between them. This chain's CDR3 is CSVLNIQYF. CDR3 DNA sequence: TGCAGCGTTCTAAACATTCAGTACTTC.

The chain carries TRBV28 and TRBJ2-2, with D possibly being TRBD2 (5 bases). This CDR3 is 15 amino acids long. V was cut by 2 bases and J by 4 bases, with 11 bases left in between. Germline-derived CDR1 and CDR2 are MDHEN and SYDVKM. The CDR3 DNA is TGTGCCAGCAGTTTAGCGGGTCAGAGCACCGGGGAGCTGTTTTTT. Its protein product is CASSLAGQSTGELFF.

The rearrangement joins TRBV4-2 to TRBJ1-2; the D is unclear. This CDR3 region has 13 residues. From germline, CDR1 is LGHNA and CDR2 YNFKEQ. V gave up 1 base and J gave up 4 bases, with 7 bases separating them. The CDR3 sequence is CASSQGSGYGYTF. The CDR3 bases are TGTGCCAGCAGCCAAGGGTCGGGCTATGGCTACACCTTC.

The chain's CDR3 is CASSLSPTRNSPLHF. In DNA, the CDR3 is TGTGCCAGCAGCTTAAGCCCCACGCGTAATTCACCCCTCCACTTT. The chain joins TRBV7-3 to TRBJ1-6; D uncertain. Germline CDR1 and CDR2: SGHTA and FQGTGA. The V gene lost 1 base and the J gene lost 6 bases, with 10 bases spanning the gap. The CDR3 has 15 residues. Supplemented by reference TRBV7-3 and TRBJ1-6, the full variable domain reads GAGVSQTPSNKVTEKGKYVELRCDPISGHTALYWYRQSLGQGPEFLIYFQGTGAADDSGLPNDRFFAVRPEGSVSTLKIQRTERGDSAVYLCASSLSPTRNSPLHFGNGTRLTVT.

The V and J genes are TRBV9 and TRBJ2-1; 8 bases are shared with TRBD2. The germline V gene has CDR1 SGDLS and CDR2 YYNGEE. The CDR3 sequence is 17 residues long. V was pared by 3 bases and J by 4 bases, with 12 bases of the junction left unmatched. The CDR3 loop reads CASSARGVSGIYNEQFF. CDR3 nucleotide sequence: TGTGCCAGCAGCGCCCGGGGAGTTAGCGGGATATACAATGAGCAGTTCTTC. Combining the CDR3 with reference TRBV9 and TRBJ2-1 gives the whole variable domain DSGVTQTPKHLITATGQRVTLRCSPRSGDLSVYWYQQSLDQGLQFLIQYYNGEERAKGNILERFSAQQFPDLHSELNLSSLELGDSALYFCASSARGVSGIYNEQFFGPGTRLTVL.

The rearrangement uses TRBV29-1 and TRBJ2-7; 8 positions agree with TRBD1. The germline gives CDR1 SQVTM, CDR2 ANQGSEA. The CDR3 runs 14 residues. V lost 7 bases and J lost 11; bases outside the gene matches: 19. The CDR3 region is CSAGDHGQGRGEYF. CDR3 DNA sequence: TGCAGCGCCGGAGATCATGGACAGGGCCGAGGCGAGTACTTC.

The chain joins TRBV5-1 to TRBJ2-5; 8 positions agree with TRBD2. The V gene's germline CDR1 is SGHRS and CDR2 YFSETQ. The CDR3 length is 17 residues. Trimming removed 2 bases from V and 5 bases from J; junction bases left unmatched: 14. For the CDR3, the DNA is TGCGCCAGCAGCTTCAACCCCGCGGGAGGTCGGGGGGAGACCCAGTACTTC. It specifies CASSFNPAGGRGETQYF.

This clone was observed once. The genes are TRBV11-3 and TRBJ2-1; 7 positions agree with TRBD2. CDR1 and CDR2 from the germline V gene are SGHNT and YENEEA. This CDR3 is 15 amino acids long. Unmatched junction bases numbered 10, after V lost 8 bases and J lost 3 bases. In DNA form, the CDR3 reads TGTGCCAGCTCCAAGGCTAGCGGCAACTACAATGAGCAGTTCTTC. Translating it yields CASSKASGNYNEQFF.

The chain links TRBV13 to TRBJ1-3; the D gene is possibly TRBD1 (5 bases). V was trimmed by 2 bases and J by 2 bases, leaving 7 bases between them. The CDR3 has 14 amino acids. Looked up from germline, CDR1 is PRHDT and CDR2 is FYEKMQ (reference sequence). This chain's CDR3 is CASSLSGTGNTIYF. Written as DNA, the CDR3 is TGTGCCAGCAGCTTATCAGGGACTGGAAACACCATATATTTT. The full variable domain, rest sourced from reference TRBV13 and TRBJ1-3, is AAGVIQSPRHLIKEKRETATLKCYPIPRHDTVYWYQQGPGQDPQFLISFYEKMQSDKGSIPDRFSAQQFSDYHSELNMSSLELGDSALYFCASSLSGTGNTIYFGEGSWLTVV.

The V gene is TRBV15, the J gene TRBJ2-1, with 15 positions matching TRBD2. The germline gives CDR1 LNHNV, CDR2 YYDKDF (reference sequence). The CDR3 has 17 amino acids. The trim removed 0 bases at V and 8 bases at J, leaving 5 bases unmatched. The CDR3 here is CATSRDSGLAGGYEQFF. CDR3 DNA sequence: TGTGCCACCAGCAGAGATTCCGGACTAGCGGGAGGGTATGAGCAGTTCTTC.

The V gene is TRBV5-1, the J gene TRBJ2-1, with TRBD2 identical over 8 bases. The ends lost 2 bases at V and 7 bases at J; junction bases unmatched: 8. Germline V gene data show CDR1 as SGHRS and CDR2 as YFSETQ. This CDR3 is 15 amino acids long. CDR3 sequence reads: CASSFEAGEVNEQFF. The CDR3 region has the DNA TGCGCCAGCAGCTTTGAAGCGGGAGAGGTAAATGAGCAGTTCTTC.

With regard to this clone: Other DNA variants within this sample encode the same CDR3. V gene TRBV30 combines with J gene TRBJ1-2, with D possibly being TRBD1 (6 bases). V lost 0 bases and J 2 bases, leaving 7 bases between the germline ends. The CDR3 is 13 residues long. CDR1 and CDR2 from the germline V gene are GTSNPN and SVGIG (reference sequence). CDR3 coding DNA: TGTGCCTGGAGTGTGGACAGCAACTATGGCTACACCTTC. It encodes CAWSVDSNYGYTF.

The genes are TRBV6-5 and TRBJ1-2; TRBD1 agrees at 9 bases. The CDR3 has 14 residues. J lost 1 base, V lost 8 bases, and 5 bases had no gene match. The germline CDR1 and CDR2 sequences are MNHEY and SVGAGI. CDR3 bases: TGTGCCAGCGGCCGGGACAGGGTTAACTATGGCTACACCTTC. It translates to CASGRDRVNYGYTF.

The chain uses TRBV5-1 and TRBJ2-1; 14 nucleotides line up with TRBD2. Unmatched junction bases numbered 6, after V lost 4 bases and J lost 9 bases. The germline V gene has CDR1 SGHRS and CDR2 YFSETQ. This CDR3 comprises 15 residues. The CDR3 sequence is CASSAGTSGGAEQFF. CDR3 sequence (DNA): TGCGCCAGCAGCGCCGGGACTAGCGGGGGTGCTGAGCAGTTCTTC.

This clone is a singleton in its sample. The genes are TRBV29-1 and TRBJ1-2, with D possibly being TRBD1 (6 bases). Trimming removed 7 bases from V and 4 bases from J, with 13 bases in between. The CDR3 is 12 amino acids. The germline gives CDR1 SQVTM, CDR2 ANQGSEA. The CDR3 DNA sequence: TGCAGCGCCACAACAGGGATCTATGGCTACACCTTC. Translated: CSATTGIYGYTF.